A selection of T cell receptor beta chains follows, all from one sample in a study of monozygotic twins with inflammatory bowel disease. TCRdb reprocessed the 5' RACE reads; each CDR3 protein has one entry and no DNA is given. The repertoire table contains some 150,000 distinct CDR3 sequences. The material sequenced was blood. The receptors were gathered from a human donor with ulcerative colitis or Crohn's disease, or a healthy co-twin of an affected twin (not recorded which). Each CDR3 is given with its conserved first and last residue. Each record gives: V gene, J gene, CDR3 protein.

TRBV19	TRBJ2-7	CASSMNGDEQYF
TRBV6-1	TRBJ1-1	CASSARGLNTEAFF
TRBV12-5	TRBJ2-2	CASGPGTGAGELFF
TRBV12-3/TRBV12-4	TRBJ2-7	CASSSRGQFKYEQYF
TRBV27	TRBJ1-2	CASSPSMVYGYTF
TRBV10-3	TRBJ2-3	CAISELAGPLTDTQYF
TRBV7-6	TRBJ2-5	CASSSKLAGAPQETQYF
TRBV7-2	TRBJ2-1	CAGSFWEVSDEQFF
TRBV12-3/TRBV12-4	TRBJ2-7	CASSPPGQGSYEQYF
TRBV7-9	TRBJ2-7	CASRKGDMGYEQYF
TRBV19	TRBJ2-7	CASSAVSYEQYF
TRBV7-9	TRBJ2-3	CASSHLAGSTDTQYF
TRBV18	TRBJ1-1	CASSPLQGRGTEAFF
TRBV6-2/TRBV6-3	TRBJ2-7	CASRQGSSYEQYF
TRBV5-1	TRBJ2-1	CASSREGPTLYNEQFF
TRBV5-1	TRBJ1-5	CASSVGDLSNQPQHF
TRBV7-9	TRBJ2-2	CASSFLELGRTGELFF
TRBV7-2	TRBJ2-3	CASSLLGPDTQYF
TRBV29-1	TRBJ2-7	CSVTLVDRGDEQYF
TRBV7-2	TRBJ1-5	CASSLVHLNQPQHF
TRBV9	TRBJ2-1	CASSVHPGLAGNEQFF
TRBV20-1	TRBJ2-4	CSAGPTKNIQYF
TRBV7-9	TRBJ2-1	CASSPPGRLAGVSSYNEQFF
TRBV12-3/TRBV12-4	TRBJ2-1	CASIPQRGPGRQFF
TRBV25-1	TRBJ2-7	CASSVIAGGEQYF
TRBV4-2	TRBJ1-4	CASSQERKKLFF
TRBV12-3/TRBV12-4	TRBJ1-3	CASSRPGQVVANTIYF
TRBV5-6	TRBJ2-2	CASSFQGTTGELFF
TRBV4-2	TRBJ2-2	CASRQGVNTGELFF
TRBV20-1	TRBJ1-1	CSANLGTVLGGEAFF
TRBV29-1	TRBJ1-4	CSVRVQGATNEKLFF
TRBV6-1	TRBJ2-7	CASSEILYEQYF
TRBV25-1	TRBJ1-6	CASSESGAANSPLHF
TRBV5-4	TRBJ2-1	CASSSEREGKEQFF
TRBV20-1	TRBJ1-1	CSAGQGLNTEAFF
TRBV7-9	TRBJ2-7	CASSWGGQGPYEQYF